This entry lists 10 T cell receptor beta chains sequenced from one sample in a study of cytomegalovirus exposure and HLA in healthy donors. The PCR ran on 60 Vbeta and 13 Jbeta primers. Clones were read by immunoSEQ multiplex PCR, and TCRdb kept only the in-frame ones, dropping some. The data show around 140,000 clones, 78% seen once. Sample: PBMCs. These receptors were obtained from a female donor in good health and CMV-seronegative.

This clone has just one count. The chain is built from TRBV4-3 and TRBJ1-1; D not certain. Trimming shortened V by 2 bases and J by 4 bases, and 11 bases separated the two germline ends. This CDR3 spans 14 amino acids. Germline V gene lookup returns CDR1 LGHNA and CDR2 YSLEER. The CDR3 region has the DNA TGCGCCAGCAGCCAATTCTCTGGAGCCACTGAAGCTTTCTTT. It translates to CASSQFSGATEAFF.

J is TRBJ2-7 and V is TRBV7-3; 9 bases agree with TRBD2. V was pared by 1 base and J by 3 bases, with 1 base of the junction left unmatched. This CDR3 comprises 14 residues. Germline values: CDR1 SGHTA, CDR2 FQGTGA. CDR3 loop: CASSLSSGGYEQYF. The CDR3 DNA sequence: TGTGCCAGCAGCTTAAGTAGCGGGGGCTACGAGCAGTACTTC. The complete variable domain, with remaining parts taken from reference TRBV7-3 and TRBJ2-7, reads GAGVSQTPSNKVTEKGKYVELRCDPISGHTALYWYRQSLGQGPEFLIYFQGTGAADDSGLPNDRFFAVRPEGSVSTLKIQRTERGDSAVYLCASSLSSGGYEQYFGPGTRLTVT.

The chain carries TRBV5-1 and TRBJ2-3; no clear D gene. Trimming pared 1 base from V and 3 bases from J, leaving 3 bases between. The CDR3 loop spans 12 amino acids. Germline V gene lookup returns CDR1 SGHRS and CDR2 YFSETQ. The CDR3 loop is CASSLSTDTQYF. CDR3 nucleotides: TGCGCCAGCAGCTTGTCAACAGATACGCAGTATTTT.

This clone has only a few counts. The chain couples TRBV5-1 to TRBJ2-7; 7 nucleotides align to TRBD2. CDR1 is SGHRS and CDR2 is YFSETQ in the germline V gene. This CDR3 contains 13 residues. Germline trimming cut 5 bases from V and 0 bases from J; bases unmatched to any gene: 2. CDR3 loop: CASRGGFSYEQYF. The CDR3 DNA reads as TGCGCCAGCAGGGGGGGGTTCTCCTACGAGCAGTACTTC.

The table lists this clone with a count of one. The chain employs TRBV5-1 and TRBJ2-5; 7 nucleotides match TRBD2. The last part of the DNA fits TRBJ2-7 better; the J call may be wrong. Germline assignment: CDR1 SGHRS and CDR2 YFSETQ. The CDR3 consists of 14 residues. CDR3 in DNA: TGCGCCAGCAGCTTTGGACTAGGATCCTACGAGCAGTACTTC. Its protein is CASSFGLGSYEQYF.

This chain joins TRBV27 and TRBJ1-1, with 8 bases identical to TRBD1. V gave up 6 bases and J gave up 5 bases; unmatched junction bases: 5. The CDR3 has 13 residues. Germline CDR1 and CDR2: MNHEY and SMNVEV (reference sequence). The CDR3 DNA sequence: TGTGCCAGCAGGAAGCAGGGGGCGACTGAAGCTTTCTTT. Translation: CASRKQGATEAFF.

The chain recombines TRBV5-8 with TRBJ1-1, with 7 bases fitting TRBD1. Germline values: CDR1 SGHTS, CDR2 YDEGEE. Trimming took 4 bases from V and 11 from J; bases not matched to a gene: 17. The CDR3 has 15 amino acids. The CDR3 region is CASSPGGRRQIFAFF. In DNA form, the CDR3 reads TGTGCCAGCAGCCCAGGGGGGCGGAGACAGATATTTGCTTTCTTT.

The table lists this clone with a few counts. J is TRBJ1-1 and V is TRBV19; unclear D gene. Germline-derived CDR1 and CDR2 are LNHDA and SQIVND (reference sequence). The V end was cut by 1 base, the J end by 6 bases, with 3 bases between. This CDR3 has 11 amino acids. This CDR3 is CASSIGPEAFF. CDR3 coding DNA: TGTGCCAGTAGTATAGGGCCTGAAGCTTTCTTT.

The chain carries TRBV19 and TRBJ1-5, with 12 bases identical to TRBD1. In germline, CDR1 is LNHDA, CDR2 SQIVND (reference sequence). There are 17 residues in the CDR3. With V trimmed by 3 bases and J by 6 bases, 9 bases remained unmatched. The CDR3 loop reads CASSIPGTGGLSQPQHF. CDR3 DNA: TGTGCCAGTAGTATTCCTGGGACAGGGGGCTTGAGTCAGCCCCAGCATTTT.

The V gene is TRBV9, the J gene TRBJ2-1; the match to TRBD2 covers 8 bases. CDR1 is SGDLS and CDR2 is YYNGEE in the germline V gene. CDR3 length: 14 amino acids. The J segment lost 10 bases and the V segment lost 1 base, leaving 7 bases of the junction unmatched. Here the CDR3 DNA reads TGTGCCAGCAGCGTATCAGGACTAGCTGGGGAGCAGTTCTTC. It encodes CASSVSGLAGEQFF.